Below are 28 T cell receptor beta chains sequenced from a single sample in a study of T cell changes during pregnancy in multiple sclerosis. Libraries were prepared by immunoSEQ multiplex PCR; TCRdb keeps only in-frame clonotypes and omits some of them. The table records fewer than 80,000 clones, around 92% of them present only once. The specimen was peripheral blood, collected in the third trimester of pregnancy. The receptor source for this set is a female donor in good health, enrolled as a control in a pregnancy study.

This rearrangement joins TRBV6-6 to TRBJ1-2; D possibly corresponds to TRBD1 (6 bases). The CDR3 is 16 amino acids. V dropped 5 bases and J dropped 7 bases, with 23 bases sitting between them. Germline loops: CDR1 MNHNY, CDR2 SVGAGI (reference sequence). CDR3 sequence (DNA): TGTGCCAGCAGTCTCCATCGGACAGCCGGAGAAGGTGGCTACACCTTC. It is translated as CASSLHRTAGEGGYTF.

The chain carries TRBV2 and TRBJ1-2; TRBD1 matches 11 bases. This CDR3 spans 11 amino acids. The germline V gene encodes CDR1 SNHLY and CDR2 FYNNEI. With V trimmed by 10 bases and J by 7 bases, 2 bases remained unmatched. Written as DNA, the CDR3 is TGTGCCAACGGGACAGGGGGTGGCTACACCTTC. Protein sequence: CANGTGGGYTF.

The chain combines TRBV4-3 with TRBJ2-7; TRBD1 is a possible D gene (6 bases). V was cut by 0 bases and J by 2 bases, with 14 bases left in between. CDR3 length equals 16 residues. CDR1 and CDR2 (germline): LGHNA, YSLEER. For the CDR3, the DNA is TGCGCCAGCAGCCAAGACCGGGCAGGGGACCCCTACGAGCAGTACTTC. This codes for CASSQDRAGDPYEQYF.

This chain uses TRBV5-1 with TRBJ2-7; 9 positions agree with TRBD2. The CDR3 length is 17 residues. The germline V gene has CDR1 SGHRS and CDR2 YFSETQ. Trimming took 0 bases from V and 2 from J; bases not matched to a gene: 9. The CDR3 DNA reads TGCGCCAGCAGCTTGGCGGGTAGCGGGAGTTGGACCTACGAGCAGTACTTC. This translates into CASSLAGSGSWTYEQYF.

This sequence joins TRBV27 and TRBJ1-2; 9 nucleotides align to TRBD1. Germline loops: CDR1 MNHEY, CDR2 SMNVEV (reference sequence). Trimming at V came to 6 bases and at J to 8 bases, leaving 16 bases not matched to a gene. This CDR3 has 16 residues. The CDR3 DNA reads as TGTGCCAGCAGATGGACCGGGACAGGGAGCGACAGGGGCTACACCTTC. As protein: CASRWTGTGSDRGYTF.

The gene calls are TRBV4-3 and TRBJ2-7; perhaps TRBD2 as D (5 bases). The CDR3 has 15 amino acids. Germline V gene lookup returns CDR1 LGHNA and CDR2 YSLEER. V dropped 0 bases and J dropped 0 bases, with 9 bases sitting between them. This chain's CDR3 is CASSQDPSCSYEQYF. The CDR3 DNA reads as TGCGCCAGCAGCCAAGATCCTAGCTGCTCCTACGAGCAGTACTTC.

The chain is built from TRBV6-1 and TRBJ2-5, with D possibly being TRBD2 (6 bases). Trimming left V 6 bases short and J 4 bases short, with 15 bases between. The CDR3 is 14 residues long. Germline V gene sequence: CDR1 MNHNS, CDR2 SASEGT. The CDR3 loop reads CASSPGLGRETQYF. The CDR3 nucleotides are TGTGCCAGCAGCCCGGGACTCGGGCGAGAGACCCAGTACTTC.

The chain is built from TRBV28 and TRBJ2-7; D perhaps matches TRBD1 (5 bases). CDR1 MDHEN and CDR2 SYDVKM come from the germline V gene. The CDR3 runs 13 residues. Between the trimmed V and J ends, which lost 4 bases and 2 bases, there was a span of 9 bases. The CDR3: CASSWTPTYEQYF. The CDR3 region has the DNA TGTGCCAGCAGTTGGACACCAACCTACGAGCAGTACTTC.

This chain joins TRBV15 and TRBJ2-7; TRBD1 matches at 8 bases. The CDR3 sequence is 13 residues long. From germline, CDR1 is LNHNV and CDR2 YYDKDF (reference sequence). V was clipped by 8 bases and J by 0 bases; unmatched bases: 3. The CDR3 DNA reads TGTGCCACCCAGCAGGGGGCCTCCTACGAGCAGTACTTC. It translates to CATQQGASYEQYF. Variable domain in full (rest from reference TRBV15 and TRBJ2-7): DAMVIQNPRYQVTQFGKPVTLSCSQTLNHNVMYWYQQKSSQAPKLLFHYYDKDFNNEADTPDNFQSRRPNTSFCFLDIRSPGLGDTAMYLCATQQGASYEQYFGPGTRLTVT.

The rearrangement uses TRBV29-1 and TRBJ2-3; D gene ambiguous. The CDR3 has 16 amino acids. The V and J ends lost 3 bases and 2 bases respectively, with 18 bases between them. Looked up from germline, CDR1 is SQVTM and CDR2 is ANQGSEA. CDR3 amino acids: CSVDPVLKEYTDTQYF. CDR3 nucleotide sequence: TGCAGCGTTGATCCCGTTCTCAAGGAGTACACAGATACGCAGTATTTT.

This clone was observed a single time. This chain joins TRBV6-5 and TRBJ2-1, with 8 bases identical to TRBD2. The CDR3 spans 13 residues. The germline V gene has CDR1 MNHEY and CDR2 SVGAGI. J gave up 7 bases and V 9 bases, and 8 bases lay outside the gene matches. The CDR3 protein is CASFLAGTNEQFF. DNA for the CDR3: TGTGCCAGTTTTCTAGCGGGCACGAATGAGCAGTTCTTC.

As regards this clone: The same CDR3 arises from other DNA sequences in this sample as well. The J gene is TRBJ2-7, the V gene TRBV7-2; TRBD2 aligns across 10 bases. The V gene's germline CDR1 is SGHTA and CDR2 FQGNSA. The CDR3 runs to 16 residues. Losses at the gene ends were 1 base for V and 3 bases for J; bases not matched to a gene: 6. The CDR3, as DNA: TGTGCCAGCAGCTTAGGGCCTAGCGGGGGTTTCTACGAGCAGTACTTC. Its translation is CASSLGPSGGFYEQYF.

DNA for the CDR3: TGTGCCAGCGTGGGCAGTTACAATGAGCAGTTCTTC. Its protein is CASVGSYNEQFF. V usage is TRBV28 and J usage is TRBJ2-1, with unresolved D. This CDR3 comprises 12 residues. Germline lookup yields CDR1 MDHEN and CDR2 SYDVKM. Trimming shortened V by 8 bases and J by 4 bases, and 9 bases separated the two germline ends.

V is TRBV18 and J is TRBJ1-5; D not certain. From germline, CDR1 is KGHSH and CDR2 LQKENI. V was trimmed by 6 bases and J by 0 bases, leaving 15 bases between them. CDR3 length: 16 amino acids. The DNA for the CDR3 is TGTGCCAGCTCCCCTGACACGGGGATTAGCAATCAGCCCCAGCATTTT. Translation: CASSPDTGISNQPQHF.

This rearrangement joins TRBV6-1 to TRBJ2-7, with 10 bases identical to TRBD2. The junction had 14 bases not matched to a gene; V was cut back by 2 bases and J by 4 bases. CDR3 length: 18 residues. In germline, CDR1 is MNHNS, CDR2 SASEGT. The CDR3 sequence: CASSEFERGGLKGYEQYF. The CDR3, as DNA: TGTGCCAGCAGTGAATTTGAGCGGGGGGGCTTGAAGGGATACGAGCAGTACTTC.

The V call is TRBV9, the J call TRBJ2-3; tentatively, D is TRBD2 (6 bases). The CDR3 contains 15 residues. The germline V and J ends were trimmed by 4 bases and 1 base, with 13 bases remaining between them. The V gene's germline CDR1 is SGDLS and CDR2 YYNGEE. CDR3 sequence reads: CASSPGGRRTDTQYF. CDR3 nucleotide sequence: TGTGCCAGCAGCCCCGGGGGTCGACGCACAGATACGCAGTATTTT.

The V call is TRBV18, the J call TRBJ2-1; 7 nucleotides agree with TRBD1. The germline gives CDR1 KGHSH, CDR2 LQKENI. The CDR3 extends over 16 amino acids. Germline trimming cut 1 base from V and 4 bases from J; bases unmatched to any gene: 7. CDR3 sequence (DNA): TGTGCCAGCTCACCACTTAGGGGGCCAAAGTACAATGAGCAGTTCTTC. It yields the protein CASSPLRGPKYNEQFF.

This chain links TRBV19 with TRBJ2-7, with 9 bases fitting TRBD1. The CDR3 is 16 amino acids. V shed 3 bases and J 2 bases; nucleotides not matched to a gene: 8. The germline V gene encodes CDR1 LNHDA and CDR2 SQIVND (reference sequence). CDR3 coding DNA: TGTGCCAGTAGTATTTACGGACAGGGGAGGACCTACGAGCAGTACTTC. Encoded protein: CASSIYGQGRTYEQYF. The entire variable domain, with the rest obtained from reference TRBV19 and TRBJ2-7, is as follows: DGGITQSPKYLFRKEGQNVTLSCEQNLNHDAMYWYRQDPGQGLRLIYYSQIVNDFQKGDIAEGYSVSREKKESFPLTVTSAQKNPTAFYLCASSIYGQGRTYEQYFGPGTRLTVT.

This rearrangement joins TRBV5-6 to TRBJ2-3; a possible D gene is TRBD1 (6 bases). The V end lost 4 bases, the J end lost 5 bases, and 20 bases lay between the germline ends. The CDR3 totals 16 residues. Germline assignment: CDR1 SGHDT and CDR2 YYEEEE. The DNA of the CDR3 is TGTGCCAGCAGCCAGCAGTTTTTAGGCAGGGGAGATACGCAGTATTTT. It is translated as CASSQQFLGRGDTQYF.

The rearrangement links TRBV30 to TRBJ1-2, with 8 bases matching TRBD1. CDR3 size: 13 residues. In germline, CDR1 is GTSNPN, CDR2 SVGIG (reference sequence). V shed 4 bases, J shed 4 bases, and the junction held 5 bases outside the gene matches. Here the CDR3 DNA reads TGTGCCTGGAACGGACAGGGCGGCTATGGCTACACCTTC. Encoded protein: CAWNGQGGYGYTF.

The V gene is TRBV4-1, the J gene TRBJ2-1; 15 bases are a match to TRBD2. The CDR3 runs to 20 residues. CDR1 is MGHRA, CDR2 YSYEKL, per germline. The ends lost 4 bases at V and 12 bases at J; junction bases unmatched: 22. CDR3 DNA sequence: TGCGCCAGCAGCCCGAGCGGGCAGGGGGTGATCGGACTAGCGGGAGGGTGGCAGTTCTTC. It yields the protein CASSPSGQGVIGLAGGWQFF.

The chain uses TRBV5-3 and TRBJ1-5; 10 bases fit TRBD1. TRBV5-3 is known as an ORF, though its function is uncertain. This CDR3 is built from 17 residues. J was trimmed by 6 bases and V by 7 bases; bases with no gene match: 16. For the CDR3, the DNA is TGTGCCAGACTACCGGGACAGGGGATTAAATTGGGTCAGCCCCAGCATTTT. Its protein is CARLPGQGIKLGQPQHF.

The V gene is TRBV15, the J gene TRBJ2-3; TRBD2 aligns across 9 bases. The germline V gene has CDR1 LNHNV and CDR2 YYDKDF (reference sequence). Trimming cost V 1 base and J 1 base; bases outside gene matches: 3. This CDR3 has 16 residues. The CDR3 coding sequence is TGTGCCACCAGCAGAGGTCCTAGCGGGGGCACAGATACGCAGTATTTT. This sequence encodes CATSRGPSGGTDTQYF.

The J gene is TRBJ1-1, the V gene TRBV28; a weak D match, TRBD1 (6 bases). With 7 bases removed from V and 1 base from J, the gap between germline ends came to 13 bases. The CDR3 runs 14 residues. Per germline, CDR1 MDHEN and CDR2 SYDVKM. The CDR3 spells CASTRGGANTEAFF. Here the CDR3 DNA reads TGTGCCAGCACCCGCGGGGGGGCGAACACTGAAGCTTTCTTT.

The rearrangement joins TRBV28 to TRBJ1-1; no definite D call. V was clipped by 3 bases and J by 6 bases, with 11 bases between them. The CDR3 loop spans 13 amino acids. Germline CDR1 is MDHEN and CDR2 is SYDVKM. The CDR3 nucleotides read TGTGCCAGCAGTTTCATACTCAACCCTGAAGCTTTCTTT. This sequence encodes CASSFILNPEAFF.

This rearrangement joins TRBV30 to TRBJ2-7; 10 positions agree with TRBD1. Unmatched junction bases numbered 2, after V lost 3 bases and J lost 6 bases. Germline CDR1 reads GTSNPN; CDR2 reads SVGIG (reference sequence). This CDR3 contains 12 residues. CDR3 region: CAWSRQGAEQYF. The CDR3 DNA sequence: TGTGCCTGGAGCCGACAGGGGGCCGAGCAGTACTTC.

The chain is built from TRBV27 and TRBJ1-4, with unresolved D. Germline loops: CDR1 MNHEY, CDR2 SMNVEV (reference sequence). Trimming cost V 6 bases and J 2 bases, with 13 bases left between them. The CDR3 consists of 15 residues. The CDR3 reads CASRQSVVTNEKLFF. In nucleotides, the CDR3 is TGTGCCAGCAGACAATCTGTGGTGACTAATGAAAAACTGTTTTTT.

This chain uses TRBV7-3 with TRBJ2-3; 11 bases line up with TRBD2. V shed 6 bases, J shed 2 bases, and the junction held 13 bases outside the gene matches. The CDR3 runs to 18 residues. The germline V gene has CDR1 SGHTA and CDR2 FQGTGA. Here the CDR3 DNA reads TGTGCCAGCAGTTTTGGGTCTCTAGCGGGGGGTCCCACAGATACGCAGTATTTT. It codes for CASSFGSLAGGPTDTQYF.